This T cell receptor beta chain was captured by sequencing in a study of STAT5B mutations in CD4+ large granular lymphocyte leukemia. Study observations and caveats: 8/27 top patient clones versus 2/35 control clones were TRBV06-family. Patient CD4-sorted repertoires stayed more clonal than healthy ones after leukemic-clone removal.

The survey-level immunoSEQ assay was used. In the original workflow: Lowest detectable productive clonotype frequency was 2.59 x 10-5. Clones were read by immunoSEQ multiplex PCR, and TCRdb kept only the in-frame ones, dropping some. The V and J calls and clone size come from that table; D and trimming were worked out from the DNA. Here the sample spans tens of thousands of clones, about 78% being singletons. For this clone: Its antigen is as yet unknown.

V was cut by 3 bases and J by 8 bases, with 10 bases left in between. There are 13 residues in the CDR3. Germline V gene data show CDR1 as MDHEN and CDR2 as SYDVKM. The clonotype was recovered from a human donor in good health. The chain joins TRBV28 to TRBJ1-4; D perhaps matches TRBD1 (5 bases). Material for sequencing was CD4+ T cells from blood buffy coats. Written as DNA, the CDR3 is TGTGCCAGCAGTTTTCCAGGGCTAGAAAAACTGTTTTTT. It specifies CASSFPGLEKLFF.